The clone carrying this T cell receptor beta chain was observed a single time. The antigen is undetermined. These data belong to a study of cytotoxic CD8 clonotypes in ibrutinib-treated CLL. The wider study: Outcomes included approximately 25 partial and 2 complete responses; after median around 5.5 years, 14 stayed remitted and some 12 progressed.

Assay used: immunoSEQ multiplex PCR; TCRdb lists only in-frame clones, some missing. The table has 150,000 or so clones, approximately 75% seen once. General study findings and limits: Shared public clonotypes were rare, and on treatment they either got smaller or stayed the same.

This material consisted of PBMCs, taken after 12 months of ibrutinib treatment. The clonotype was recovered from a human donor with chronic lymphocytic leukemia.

The CDR3 nucleotides are TGTGCCAGCAGCAGACAGGGGGATTCTGGAAACACCATATATTTT. This codes for CASSRQGDSGNTIYF. This rearrangement joins TRBV6-6 to TRBJ1-3, with 9 bases fitting TRBD1. This CDR3 contains 15 residues. The trim removed 6 bases at V and 1 base at J, leaving 4 bases unmatched. Germline V lookup: CDR1 MNHNY, CDR2 SVGAGI (reference sequence).